The 18 T cell receptor beta chains in this list originate from one sample, sequenced in a study of cytomegalovirus exposure and HLA in healthy donors. PCR amplification relied on 60 Vbeta primers (plus 13 Jbeta primers). Libraries were prepared by immunoSEQ multiplex PCR; TCRdb keeps only in-frame clonotypes and omits some of them. The sample comprises some 96,000 clones, 50% to 80% of which are singletons, and under 4% rests with the top ten. The sequencing input was PBMCs. The source is a man in his fifties or sixties in good health and CMV-seronegative.

The chain combines TRBV2 with TRBJ1-1; no clear D gene. This CDR3 is 13 amino acids long. V lost 5 bases to trimming and J lost 5 bases, with 12 bases between them. Germline V gene lookup returns CDR1 SNHLY and CDR2 FYNNEI. In DNA form, the CDR3 reads TGTGCCAGCAGTTACTCGGGCGGGACTGAAGCTTTCTTT. Translation: CASSYSGGTEAFF. Full variable domain (rest looked up from reference TRBV2 and TRBJ1-1): EPEVTQTPSHQVTQMGQEVILRCVPISNHLYFYWYRQILGQKVEFLVSFYNNEISEKSEIFDDQFSVERPDGSNFTLKIRSTKLEDSAMYFCASSYSGGTEAFFGQGTRLTVV.

The CDR3 here is CASSPVGGLNTEAFF. The CDR3 region has the DNA TGTGCCAGCAGCCCCGTTGGAGGTCTGAACACTGAAGCTTTCTTT. This sequence joins TRBV6-4 and TRBJ1-1, with no clear D. The CDR3 spans 15 residues. Trimming removed 6 bases at V and 0 bases at J, with 14 bases between. Germline V gene data show CDR1 as MRHNA and CDR2 as SNTAGT.

This clone was recorded a few times. This sequence joins TRBV5-6 and TRBJ2-2; perhaps TRBD2 as D (6 bases). Trimming took 5 bases from V and 2 from J, leaving 16 bases between them. The germline V gene has CDR1 SGHDT and CDR2 YYEEEE. CDR3 length: 16 residues. The CDR3 DNA reads TGTGCCAGCAGAAGATTCACGGGACTTAACACCGGGGAGCTGTTTTTT. Translation gives CASRRFTGLNTGELFF.

This chain connects TRBV19 to TRBJ2-2, with 10 bases fitting TRBD2. The CDR3 totals 18 residues. V was clipped by 6 bases and J by 4 bases; unmatched bases: 14. Germline values: CDR1 LNHDA, CDR2 SQIVND (reference sequence). The CDR3 protein is CASSKSSGGSLGTGELFF. The CDR3 DNA reads TGTGCCAGTAGCAAATCTAGCGGGGGTTCCCTGGGCACCGGGGAGCTGTTTTTT.

The chain joins TRBV5-4 to TRBJ1-1; D gene unclear. CDR1 and CDR2 from the germline V gene are SGHNT and YYREEE (reference sequence). Trimming took 4 bases from V and 0 from J, leaving 10 bases between them. The CDR3 sequence is 14 residues long. CDR3: CASSVRRMNTEAFF. As DNA, the CDR3 is TGTGCCAGCAGCGTCCGGAGGATGAACACTGAAGCTTTCTTT.

This chain uses TRBV28 with TRBJ1-2, with D unclear. Trimming shortened V by 6 bases and J by 8 bases, and 10 bases separated the two germline ends. Looked up from germline, CDR1 is MDHEN and CDR2 is SYDVKM. This CDR3 has 11 amino acids. CDR3 sequence reads: CASSREVGYTF. The DNA of the CDR3 is TGTGCCAGCAGCCGCGAGGTCGGCTACACCTTC.

The chain couples TRBV9 to TRBJ1-5; TRBD1 is a possible D gene (6 bases). With 4 bases removed from V and 4 bases from J, the gap between germline ends came to 9 bases. Germline assignment: CDR1 SGDLS and CDR2 YYNGEE. This CDR3 has 13 amino acids. CDR3 coding DNA: TGTGCCAGCAGCACACAGGGTAATCAGCCCCAGCATTTT. Translating it yields CASSTQGNQPQHF.

In this sample, this clone turned up a few times. V gene TRBV6-5 combines with J gene TRBJ2-2; D perhaps matches TRBD2 (6 bases). V was trimmed by 4 bases and J by 4 bases, leaving 16 bases between them. In germline, CDR1 is MNHEY, CDR2 SVGAGI. The CDR3 loop spans 16 amino acids. CDR3 in DNA: TGTGCCAGCAGTTTAATTCCGGGAGTAGGCACCGGGGAGCTGTTTTTT. Its translation: CASSLIPGVGTGELFF.

The chain links TRBV5-6 to TRBJ1-1; D unclear. V lost 4 bases and J 4 bases, leaving 14 bases between the germline ends. The CDR3 loop spans 14 amino acids. Germline V CDR1 and CDR2: SGHDT, YYEEEE. The chain's CDR3 is CASSPVGRSTEAFF. The CDR3 nucleotides are TGTGCCAGCAGCCCTGTGGGGAGGAGCACTGAAGCTTTCTTT.

The chain joins TRBV9 to TRBJ2-5; D remains unclear. This CDR3 is built from 14 residues. V dropped 4 bases and J dropped 5 bases, with 15 bases sitting between them. Germline CDR1 reads SGDLS; CDR2 reads YYNGEE. As DNA, the CDR3 is TGTGCCAGCAGCCCATTAGGCGGAGTGGAGACCCAGTACTTC. Its protein is CASSPLGGVETQYF.

V is TRBV19 and J is TRBJ2-2, with D perhaps matching TRBD1 (8 bases). Per the germline V gene, CDR1 is LNHDA and CDR2 is SQIVND (reference sequence). V lost 4 bases, J lost 6 bases, and 15 bases lay in between. The CDR3 covers 15 residues. The CDR3 coding sequence is TGTGCCAGTAGTAACCGACAGGGGAGGGCCGGGGAGCTGTTTTTT. Amino acids: CASSNRQGRAGELFF.

The chain recombines TRBV7-8 with TRBJ1-1, with 7 bases matching TRBD1. The V gene's germline CDR1 is SGHVS and CDR2 FQNEAQ. The CDR3 covers 16 residues. J lost 3 bases, V lost 3 bases, and 10 bases had no gene match. The CDR3 protein is CASSFLQGNGDTEAFF. CDR3 coding DNA: TGTGCCAGCAGCTTTTTACAGGGGAATGGGGACACTGAAGCTTTCTTT.

A single count supports this clone. V is TRBV4-1 and J is TRBJ1-5; TRBD1 matches at 10 bases. Germline-derived CDR1 and CDR2 are MGHRA and YSYEKL. With V trimmed by 4 bases and J by 6 bases, 15 bases remained unmatched. The CDR3 is 18 residues long. The CDR3 nucleotides are TGCGCCAGCAGCCTACGGGCCCCCCGGGACAGGGGATTTCAGCCCCAGCATTTT. Its translation is CASSLRAPRDRGFQPQHF.

The gene calls are TRBV4-1 and TRBJ1-5, with D uncertain. Germline V lookup: CDR1 MGHRA, CDR2 YSYEKL. V was trimmed by 3 bases and J by 0 bases, leaving 9 bases between them. CDR3 size: 15 residues. The CDR3 DNA reads as TGCGCCAGCAGCCAGCAGGAATATAGCAATCAGCCCCAGCATTTT. Amino acids: CASSQQEYSNQPQHF.

The chain employs TRBV7-3 and TRBJ1-6, with D maybe TRBD1 (6 bases). The germline V gene encodes CDR1 SGHTA and CDR2 FQGTGA. The CDR3 totals 17 residues. Trimming removed 5 bases at V and 5 bases at J, with 19 bases between. The CDR3 coding sequence is TGTGCCAGCAGCCCCGAAAGAGCGGGGGCGGATAATTCACCCCTCCACTTT. Translating it yields CASSPERAGADNSPLHF.

This chain uses TRBV30 with TRBJ2-3; 13 bases align to TRBD2. V shed 0 bases and J 5 bases; nucleotides not matched to a gene: 11. Germline V gives CDR1 GTSNPN, CDR2 SVGIG (reference sequence). The CDR3 loop spans 18 amino acids. The CDR3 DNA is TGTGCCTGGAGTGTACTCAGGACTAGCGGGAGTACAGGAGATACGCAGTATTTT. Its protein product is CAWSVLRTSGSTGDTQYF.

This clone has a handful of counts. The chain employs TRBV29-1 and TRBJ1-2, with D perhaps matching TRBD1 (5 bases). The CDR3 is 12 residues long. V shed 4 bases and J shed 8 bases, with 14 bases lying between them. In germline, CDR1 is SQVTM, CDR2 ANQGSEA. The CDR3 spells CSVGAGEWGYTF. In DNA form, the CDR3 reads TGCAGCGTTGGAGCGGGGGAGTGGGGCTACACCTTC.

To note about this clone: Other DNA sequences from this sample encode an identical CDR3 as well. This chain joins TRBV28 and TRBJ2-3; 7 nucleotides align to TRBD2. The CDR3 length is 16 residues. With V trimmed by 7 bases and J by 1 base, 11 bases remained unmatched. Germline assignment: CDR1 MDHEN and CDR2 SYDVKM. Here the CDR3 DNA reads TGTGCCAGCACAGTGGCGGGAGTGGTCGGCACAGATACGCAGTATTTT. As protein: CASTVAGVVGTDTQYF. Together with reference TRBV28 and TRBJ2-3, the CDR3 gives the full variable domain: DVKVTQSSRYLVKRTGEKVFLECVQDMDHENMFWYRQDPGLGLRLIYFSYDVKMKEKGDIPEGYSVSREKKERFSLILESASTNQTSMYLCASTVAGVVGTDTQYFGPGTRLTVL.